This T cell receptor (beta chain) was found in a study of blood T cell repertoires in COVID-19. Study context: There were acute and convalescent COVID-19 samples, and they came from the United States, Italy and Spain.

In the authors' workflow: Nucleated cell number was recorded as an estimate derived from reference gene primer amplification. Here immunoSEQ multiplex PCR was the method, and the copy in TCRdb shows in-frame clones only, minus some. V, J and clone size reflect that table, while D and trimming were determined from the DNA. The data hold just over 250,000 clones, with around 87% observed a single time. V lost 0 bases to trimming and J lost 4 bases, with 3 bases between them. Germline CDR1 and CDR2: SGHRS and YFSETQ. The CDR3 extends over 12 amino acids. The rearrangement joins TRBV5-1 to TRBJ2-3; no firm D call. This clonotype originated in a woman in her forties or fifties with acute or convalescent COVID-19. Sequencing was carried out using peripheral blood. The CDR3 loop is CASSLAADTQYF. The CDR3 DNA follows: TGCGCCAGCAGCTTGGCTGCAGATACGCAGTATTTT.